The present T cell receptor beta chain was sequenced within a study of blood T cell repertoires in COVID-19. Overall study context: There were acute and convalescent COVID-19 samples, and they came from the United States, Italy and Spain. T cells, B-cell-depleted T cells, or PBMCs provided the cDNA or gDNA that served as material.

CDR3 length: 18 residues. CDR1 MGHRA and CDR2 YSYEKL come from the germline V gene. Losses at the gene ends were 3 bases for V and 8 bases for J; bases not matched to a gene: 17. Per the authors' pipeline: Counts of nucleated cells, estimated from reference gene primer amplification, were obtained. Using immunoSEQ multiplex PCR, the repertoire was profiled, and TCRdb retains in-frame clones only, with some absent. The DNA gave D and trimming, while V, J and clone size come from that table. Among 95,000 to 150,000 clones listed, approximately 74% were seen once. The source of this sequence is a man aged 55 to 69 with acute or convalescent COVID-19. The specimen sequenced was peripheral blood. The chain has TRBV4-1 and TRBJ2-1, with 9 bases aligning to TRBD1. The CDR3 DNA reads as TGCGCCAGCAGCCACCGGACAGGGGTGGCGGGAGAGGTCGATGAGCAGTTCTTC. Translation: CASSHRTGVAGEVDEQFF.